This T cell receptor beta chain originates from a study of CD8 T cells in Susac syndrome. An input of about 0.45 to 1 ug of RNA was subjected to reverse transcription using random hexamers. The method of amplification for TCR beta CDR3 was immunoSEQ multiplex PCR, covering 54 Vbeta and 13 Jbeta. TCRdb reprocessed the immunoSEQ multiplex PCR reads with MiXCR, giving one entry per CDR3 protein. The table includes more than 55,000 distinct CDR3 sequences, roughly 95% detected once. About this clonotype: The antigen is not known.

Study conclusions and caveats: The relatively small number of individuals in the TCR sequencing and HLA analysis was acknowledged by the study.

The V end lost 1 base, the J end lost 8 bases, and 11 bases lay between the germline ends. This CDR3 has 13 amino acids. CDR1 and CDR2 from the germline V gene are MDHEN and SYDVKM. Peripheral blood CD8+ and CD4+ T cells were profiled by TCR beta sequencing. TEMRA cells were enriched by FACS, while CD8+ and CD4+ T cells were obtained through a negative isolation that was performed magnetically. Sequencing used CD4+ T cells from PBMCs. The TCR sequence derives from a human donor with multiple sclerosis. This rearrangement joins TRBV28 to TRBJ1-2, with D maybe TRBD1 (5 bases). This CDR3 is CASSLSGSRGYTF. In nucleotides, the CDR3 is TGTGCCAGCAGTTTATCAGGGTCGAGAGGCTACACCTTC.